This TCR beta chain was recovered during a study of shared clonotypes between healthy human individuals. For each subset, genomic DNA was distributed in equal portions over several immunoSEQ plates. TCRdb's copy holds only in-frame clones and misses some; the assay was immunoSEQ multiplex PCR. Of 2 million to 2.5 million clones in the sample, almost 96% were seen once. The study's findings and limits: The small donor group covered limited genetic and exposure diversity. Among non-shared clonotypes, generation probabilities were lower than among those shared by all four donors.

V lost 6 bases and J 9 bases, leaving 18 bases between the germline ends. The germline V gene encodes CDR1 MNHEY and CDR2 SVGAGI. This CDR3 is 14 amino acids long. With respect to this clone: Its cognate antigen is unknown.

The sequence derives from a man between 18 and 29 years old in good health. Material for sequencing was naive CD4+ T cells sorted from blood. The subset is: CD45RA+ positively selected. This chain connects TRBV6-5 to TRBJ1-5, with D uncertain. The CDR3 nucleotides read TGTGCCAGCAGCACGATCGGTATGGGAAGGCCCCAGCATTTT. This codes for CASSTIGMGRPQHF.